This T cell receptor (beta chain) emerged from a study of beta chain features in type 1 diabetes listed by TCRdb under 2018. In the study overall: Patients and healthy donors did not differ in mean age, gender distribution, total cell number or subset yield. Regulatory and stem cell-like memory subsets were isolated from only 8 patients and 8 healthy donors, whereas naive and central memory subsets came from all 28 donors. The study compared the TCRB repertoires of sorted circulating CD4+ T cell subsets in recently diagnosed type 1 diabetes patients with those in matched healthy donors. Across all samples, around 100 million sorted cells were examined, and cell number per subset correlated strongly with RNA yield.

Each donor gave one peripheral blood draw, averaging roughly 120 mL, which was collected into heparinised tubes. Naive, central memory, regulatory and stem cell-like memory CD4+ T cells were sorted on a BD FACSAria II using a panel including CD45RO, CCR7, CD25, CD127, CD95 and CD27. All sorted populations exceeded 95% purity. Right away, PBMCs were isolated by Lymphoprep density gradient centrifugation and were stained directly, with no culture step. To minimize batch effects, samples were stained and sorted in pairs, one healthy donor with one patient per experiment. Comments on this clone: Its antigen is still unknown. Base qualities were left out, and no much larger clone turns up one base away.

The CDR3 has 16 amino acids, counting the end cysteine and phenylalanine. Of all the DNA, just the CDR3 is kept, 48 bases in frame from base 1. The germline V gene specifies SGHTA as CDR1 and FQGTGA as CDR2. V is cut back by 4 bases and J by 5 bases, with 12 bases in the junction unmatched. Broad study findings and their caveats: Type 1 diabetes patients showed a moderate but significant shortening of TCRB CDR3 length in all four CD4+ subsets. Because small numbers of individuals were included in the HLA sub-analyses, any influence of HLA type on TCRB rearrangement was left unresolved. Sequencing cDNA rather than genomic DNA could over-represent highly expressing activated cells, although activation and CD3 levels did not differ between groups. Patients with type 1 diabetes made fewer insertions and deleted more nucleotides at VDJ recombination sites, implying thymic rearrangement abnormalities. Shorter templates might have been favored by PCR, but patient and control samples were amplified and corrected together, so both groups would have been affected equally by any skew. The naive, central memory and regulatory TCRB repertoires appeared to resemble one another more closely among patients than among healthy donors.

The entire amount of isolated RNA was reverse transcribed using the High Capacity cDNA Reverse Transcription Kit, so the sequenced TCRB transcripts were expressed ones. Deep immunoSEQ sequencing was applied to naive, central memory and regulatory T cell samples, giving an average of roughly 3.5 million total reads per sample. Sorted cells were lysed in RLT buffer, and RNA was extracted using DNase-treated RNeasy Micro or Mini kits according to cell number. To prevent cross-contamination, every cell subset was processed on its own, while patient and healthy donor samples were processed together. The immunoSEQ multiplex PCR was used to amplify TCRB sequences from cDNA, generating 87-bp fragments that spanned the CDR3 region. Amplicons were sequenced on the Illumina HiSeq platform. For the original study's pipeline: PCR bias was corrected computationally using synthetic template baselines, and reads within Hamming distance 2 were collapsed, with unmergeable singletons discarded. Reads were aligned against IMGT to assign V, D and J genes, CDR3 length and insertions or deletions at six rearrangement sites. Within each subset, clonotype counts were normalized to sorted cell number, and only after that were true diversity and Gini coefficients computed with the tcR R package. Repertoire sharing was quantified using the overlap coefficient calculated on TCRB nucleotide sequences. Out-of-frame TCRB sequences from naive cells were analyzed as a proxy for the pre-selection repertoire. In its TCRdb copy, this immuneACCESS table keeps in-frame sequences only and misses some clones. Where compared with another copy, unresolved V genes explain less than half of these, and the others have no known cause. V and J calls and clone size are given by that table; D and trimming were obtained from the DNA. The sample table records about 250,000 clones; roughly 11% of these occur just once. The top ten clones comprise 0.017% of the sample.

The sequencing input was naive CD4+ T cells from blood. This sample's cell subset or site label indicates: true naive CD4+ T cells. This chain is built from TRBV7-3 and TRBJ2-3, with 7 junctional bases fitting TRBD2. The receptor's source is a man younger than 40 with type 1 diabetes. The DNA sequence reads TGTGCCAGCAGCTCCCATGGGTCTAGCGGAGGAGATACGCAGTATTTT. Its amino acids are CASSSHGSSGGDTQYF. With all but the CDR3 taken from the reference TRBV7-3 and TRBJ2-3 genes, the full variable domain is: GAGVSQTPSNKVTEKGKYVELRCDPISGHTALYWYRQSLGQGPEFLIYFQGTGAADDSGLPNDRFFAVRPEGSVSTLKIQRTERGDSAVYLCASSSHGSSGGDTQYFGPGTRLTVL.